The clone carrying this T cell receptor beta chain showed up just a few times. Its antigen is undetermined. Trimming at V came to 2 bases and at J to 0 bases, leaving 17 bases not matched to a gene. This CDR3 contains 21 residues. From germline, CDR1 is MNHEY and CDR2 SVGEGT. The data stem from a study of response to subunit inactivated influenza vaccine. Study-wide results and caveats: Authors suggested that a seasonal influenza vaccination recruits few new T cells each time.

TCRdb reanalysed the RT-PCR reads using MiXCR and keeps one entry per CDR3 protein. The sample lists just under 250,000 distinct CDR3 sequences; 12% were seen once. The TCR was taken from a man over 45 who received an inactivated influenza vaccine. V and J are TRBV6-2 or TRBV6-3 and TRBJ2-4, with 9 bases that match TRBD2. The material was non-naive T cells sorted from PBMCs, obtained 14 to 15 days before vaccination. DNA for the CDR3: TGTGCCAGCAGTTACGCGGCCGGGCCCAGCGGGAGGACTATAGCCAAAAACATTCAGTACTTC. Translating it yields CASSYAAGPSGRTIAKNIQYF.